This T cell receptor (beta chain) derives from a study of CD8+ T cells in alopecia areata. As for the study in general: Severity was scored as percentage of affected scalp area in treated patients. Study observations and caveats: Expanded CD8+ clones among the top 100, as well as scalp clonality, were significantly decreased by tofacitinib.

Sample treatment: oral pan-JAK inhibitor, 5-10 mg twice daily. The CDR3 has 14 residues. Germline-derived CDR1 and CDR2 are SGHDT and YYEEEE. Regarding this clone: Antigen unknown.

Following extraction, RNA underwent reverse transcription to cDNA, which served as the sequencing template. This table comes from immunoSEQ multiplex PCR, and its TCRdb copy is limited to in-frame clones, with some not included. The sample lists about 42,000 clones, roughly 90% occurring once. The chain joins TRBV5-6 to TRBJ2-5; no firm D call. Matching the DNA end better, TRBJ2-7 makes the J call doubtful. The sample was CD8+ T cells sorted from blood, taken at week 24, from a patient treated with tofacitinib. The receptor was derived from a human donor with alopecia areata. The CDR3 nucleotides are TGTGCCAGCAGCTTGGGCAGTAGCTCCTACGAGCAGTACTTC. Protein sequence: CASSLGSSSYEQYF.